Listed below are T cell receptor beta chains from one sample, sequenced in a study of blood T cell repertoires in COVID-19. Profiling relied on immunoSEQ multiplex PCR, and the TCRdb table lists in-frame clones only, not all of them. The table lists under 150,000 clones, 84% of them singletons. Sequencing was done on a sample of PBMCs or T cells enriched from blood (not recorded which). All receptors derive from a man between 45 and 60 years old in a cohort exposed to, infected with or recovered from COVID-19 (not recorded which). Each CDR3 is given with its conserved first and last residue. A D gene is named only where the DNA matches it firmly. Clone size is not always given. Where it is, it says once, few, many or a class for expanded clones.

CDR3 DNA	CDR3 protein	clone size	D gene	V gene	J gene	CDR3 length
TGTGCCAGCAGCTTAACTAGCGGGGGATACAATGAGCAGTTCTTC	CASSLTSGGYNEQFF	.	TRBD2	TRBV5-4	TRBJ2-1	15
TGTGCCAGCAGCTCGACAGGGATTAGTCTTTTTTATGGCTACACCTTC	CASSSTGISLFYGYTF	.	TRBD1	TRBV5-4	TRBJ1-2	16
TGTGCCAGCTCACCACTGACGGGACAGATCTCCTACGAGCAGTACTTC	CASSPLTGQISYEQYF	.	TRBD1	TRBV18	TRBJ2-7	16
TGTGCCAGTAGTATAGGGACTAGCTCCTACAATGAGCAGTTCTTC	CASSIGTSSYNEQFF	few	TRBD2	TRBV19	TRBJ2-1	15
TGTGCCACCAGCAGGACGGGAGAGGCCAACTATGGCTACACCTTC	CATSRTGEANYGYTF	.	.	TRBV15	TRBJ1-2	15
TGCGCCAGCAGCTTGGAAGGACGGGGCACTGAAGCTTTCTTT	CASSLEGRGTEAFF	.	.	TRBV5-1	TRBJ1-1	14
TGTGCCAGCAACGGACTAGCGGGATTCAACGGGACCCAGTACTTC	CASNGLAGFNGTQYF	.	TRBD2	TRBV5-6	TRBJ2-5	15
TGTGCCAGCAGCTCGGGACAGGGCACAGATACGCAGTATTTT	CASSSGQGTDTQYF	.	TRBD1	TRBV7-6	TRBJ2-3	14
TGTGCCAGCAGTTTCTGGGAGGACACAGATACGCAGTATTTT	CASSFWEDTDTQYF	.	.	TRBV27	TRBJ2-3	14
TGTGCCAGTAGTATGAGAAGACAGGGGGCCCTATCCTCTGGAAACACCATATATTTT	CASSMRRQGALSSGNTIYF	.	TRBD1	TRBV19	TRBJ1-3	19
TGTGCCAGCAGCTTAACAGGGAGCAACTATGGCTACACCTTC	CASSLTGSNYGYTF	few	.	TRBV7-9	TRBJ1-2	14
TGTGCCACTAGGGCGGGACTTAATGGCTACACCTTC	CATRAGLNGYTF	.	.	TRBV6-5	TRBJ1-2	12
TGTGCCAGCAGTTACCTAGGGGAACAAGAGACCCAGTACTTC	CASSYLGEQETQYF	.	.	TRBV6-5	TRBJ2-5	14
TGTGCCAGCAGCCAGGACAGGACGAGCTCCTACGAGCAGTACTTC	CASSQDRTSSYEQYF	few	TRBD1	TRBV5-4	TRBJ2-7	15
TGCGCCAGCAGGTTCAACACAGCAACTAATGAAAAACTGTTTTTT	CASRFNTATNEKLFF	.	.	TRBV5-1	TRBJ1-4	15
TGTGCCAGTAAACCGGACAGGGGGGGAACTGAAGCTTTCTTT	CASKPDRGGTEAFF	few	TRBD1	TRBV19	TRBJ1-1	14
TGTGCCACCAGTGATTTTTACAGGGTCGGAGCCTACGAGCAGTACTTC	CATSDFYRVGAYEQYF	.	.	TRBV24-1	TRBJ2-7	16
TGTGCCAGCAGCTTTTCGGGAGGCACCTACGAGCAGTACTTC	CASSFSGGTYEQYF	many	TRBD2	TRBV7-2	TRBJ2-7	14
TGTGCCAGTAGTTCTACAGGGCGCCCTGAAGCTTTCTTT	CASSSTGRPEAFF	few	.	TRBV19	TRBJ1-1	13
TGCAGTGCGAGCCCAGGGTTTGGCTACACCTTC	CSASPGFGYTF	.	.	TRBV20-1	TRBJ1-2	11
TGTGCCAGCAGCGTAGAAGGCGGCCTTGAAGCTTTCTTT	CASSVEGGLEAFF	.	.	TRBV9	TRBJ1-1	13
TGCAGTGCTACTACAGGTCCTTCGCAGTACTTC	CSATTGPSQYF	.	.	TRBV20-1	TRBJ2-7	11
TGTGCCAGCAGCCCGACTAGCGGGAGCTCAGATACGCAGTATTTT	CASSPTSGSSDTQYF	.	TRBD2	TRBV9	TRBJ2-3	15
TGTGCCACCCTAGGGGAAGGCTATGGCTACACCTTC	CATLGEGYGYTF	.	.	TRBV10-3	TRBJ1-2	12
TGCGCCAGCAGCGGGGAGAGGGGGCTAGGGAATTCACCCCTCCACTTT	CASSGERGLGNSPLHF	once	TRBD1	TRBV4-1	TRBJ1-6	16
TGTGCCAGCAGTGTGGGGACTAGCCTCACAGATACGCAGTATTTT	CASSVGTSLTDTQYF	once	TRBD2	TRBV25-1	TRBJ2-3	15
TGTGCCAGTAGTAAGGACAGAGACACAGATACGCAGTATTTT	CASSKDRDTDTQYF	.	.	TRBV19	TRBJ2-3	14
TGTGCCAGCAGCACTACCTGGAATTCACCCCTCCACTTT	CASSTTWNSPLHF	.	.	TRBV5-4	TRBJ1-6	13
TGCGCCAGCAGCCAAGGGATGGGACTAGCGGGGGGGCAGGAGACCCAGTACTTC	CASSQGMGLAGGQETQYF	.	TRBD2	TRBV4-1	TRBJ2-5	18
TGTGCCACTAAGCGGGACAGGGGAACAGATACGCAGTATTTT	CATKRDRGTDTQYF	.	TRBD1	TRBV15	TRBJ2-3	14
TGTGCCAGCAGCGAAGGACAGGGCTTTGGCTACACCTTC	CASSEGQGFGYTF	.	TRBD1	TRBV11-2	TRBJ1-2	13
TGTGCCAGCCGCAGACAGGGGGTTGAAAAACTGTTTTTT	CASRRQGVEKLFF	.	TRBD1	TRBV25-1	TRBJ1-4	13
TGTGCCAGCAGCGAGGGGGGAGGGGTATCCCACGAGCAGTACTTC	CASSEGGGVSHEQYF	.	.	TRBV9	TRBJ2-7	15
TGTGCCAGCAGTTTATGGACAGGGAAGCCGCGATTATCCTACGAGCAGTACTTC	CASSLWTGKPRLSYEQYF	.	TRBD1	TRBV28	TRBJ2-7	18
TGCGCCAGCAGCCCGAATAGCGATGAGCAGTTCTTC	CASSPNSDEQFF	.	.	TRBV5-1	TRBJ2-1	12
TGTGCCAGCACCTACGGGACAGGGGGCGGAAACACCATATATTTT	CASTYGTGGGNTIYF	.	TRBD1	TRBV7-9	TRBJ1-3	15
TGTGCCAGCTCACCAGGAGGGCAAAATGGCTACACCTTC	CASSPGGQNGYTF	.	.	TRBV18	TRBJ1-2	13
TGTGCCAGCAGCCAAACCAGGGACAGTGAAGCTTTCTTT	CASSQTRDSEAFF	.	TRBD1	TRBV3-1/TRBV3-2	TRBJ1-1	13
TGTGCCAGCAGCCTGGGGACAGGGGGAGGCAATCAGCCCCAGCATTTT	CASSLGTGGGNQPQHF	.	TRBD1	TRBV3-1/TRBV3-2	TRBJ1-5	16
TGTGCCAGCTTGTGGACAGCTAGCACAGATACGCAGTATTTT	CASLWTASTDTQYF	.	.	TRBV6-5	TRBJ2-3	14
TGTGCCAGCAGTTTACTAGCGGGAGGCGGCGAGCAGTACTTC	CASSLLAGGGEQYF	.	TRBD2	TRBV28	TRBJ2-7	14
TGTGCCAGCTCACCACGAGGACTAGCGGGAGGTTTCGGCTACAATGAGCAGTTCTTC	CASSPRGLAGGFGYNEQFF	.	TRBD2	TRBV18	TRBJ2-1	19
TGTGCCAGCAGTTCAATGGGGACAGGTGGCTACACCTTC	CASSSMGTGGYTF	.	TRBD1	TRBV7-2	TRBJ1-2	13
TGTGCCACCGGGGCCCCTCCCAGTGGAGCTTTCTTT	CATGAPPSGAFF	.	.	TRBV15	TRBJ1-1	12
TGTGCCAGCAGCACCCCCGGACAGGTACATGGCTACACCTTC	CASSTPGQVHGYTF	.	TRBD1	TRBV5-4	TRBJ1-2	14
TGTGCCAGCAACCCAGGGGTTAGGACTGAAGCTTTCTTT	CASNPGVRTEAFF	.	.	TRBV12-3/TRBV12-4	TRBJ1-1	13
TGTGCCAGCAGCCTGCAGGGAAGTTCACCCCTCCACTTT	CASSLQGSSPLHF	few	.	TRBV5-6	TRBJ1-6	13
TGTGCTAGCCAGCCGAGCGGGAGCACCGGGGAGCTGTTTTTT	CASQPSGSTGELFF	few	TRBD2	TRBV12-5	TRBJ2-2	14
TGCGCCAGCAGCTTGTCGGGGAGAGGGACAGATACGCAGTATTTT	CASSLSGRGTDTQYF	.	.	TRBV5-1	TRBJ2-3	15
TGCGCCAGCAGCCAGGACAGAATCTACGAGCAGTACTTC	CASSQDRIYEQYF	.	.	TRBV5-1	TRBJ2-7	13
TGTGCCACCGCGGACGGGGGAATCTATGGCTACACCTTC	CATADGGIYGYTF	few	.	TRBV19	TRBJ1-2	13
TGTGCCAGCAGTTTCGGGCAGGGGTCCTACGAGCAGTACTTC	CASSFGQGSYEQYF	many	.	TRBV28	TRBJ2-7	14
TGCGCCAGCAGCCAAGATCTAGTTTACCCCGCCTACGAGCAGTACTTC	CASSQDLVYPAYEQYF	.	.	TRBV4-3	TRBJ2-7	16
TGTGCCAGCAGTTCGGTCTTCCAAGAGACCCAGTACTTC	CASSSVFQETQYF	.	.	TRBV27	TRBJ2-5	13